The next 16 T cell receptor beta chains were all read from a single sample in a study of CD8+CD57+ T cells in acquired aplastic anemia. The template for TCR beta VDJ and CDR3 sequence profiling was genomic DNA. Via MiXCR, TCRdb re-called the reads, giving one row per CDR3 protein. The sample includes a few hundred thousand distinct CDR3 sequences, roughly a third of them seen just once. The authors sequenced patients whose flow cytometry had shown CD8+CD57+ cell expansion. Sequenced: sorted CD4+, CD8+, or CD8+CD57+ T cells (not recorded which) from PBMCs. The receptors were sampled from a human donor with aplastic anemia.

This clonotype has at least ten counts. The chain has TRBV19 and TRBJ1-5; D remains unclear. The germline V gene encodes CDR1 LNHDA and CDR2 SQIVND (reference sequence). V was clipped by 3 bases and J by 0 bases, with 9 bases between them. This CDR3 comprises 15 residues. The CDR3 sequence is CASSIAVGSNQPQHF. The CDR3 coding sequence is TGTGCCAGTAGTATCGCCGTGGGTAGCAATCAGCCCCAGCATTTT.

As to this clonotype: A junction end diverges from the germline sequence, so it may reflect a read error. The CDR3 loop reads CASGLMESTGELFF. The CDR3 DNA reads TGTGCCAGCGGCTTAATGGAGAGCACCGGGGAGCTGTTTTTT. This chain links TRBV7-3 with TRBJ2-2; no clear D. The length of the CDR3 is 14 residues. Germline V gene data show CDR1 as SGHTA and CDR2 as FQGTGA.

This clonotype was seen once. CDR3 protein: CASSQSAGGLTGNTIYF. The DNA of the CDR3 is TGTGCCAGCAGCCAGTCCGCTGGGGGCCTCACCGGAAACACCATATATTTT. This chain joins TRBV7-2 and TRBJ1-3, with a possible D match to TRBD1 (6 bases). The V and J ends lost 5 bases and 4 bases respectively, with 21 bases between them. The germline V gene has CDR1 SGHTA and CDR2 FQGNSA. This CDR3 is 17 amino acids long.

This clonotype was recorded once. V gene TRBV2 combines with J gene TRBJ2-1; D perhaps matches TRBD1 (6 bases). The germline V gene encodes CDR1 SNHLY and CDR2 FYNNEI. This CDR3 spans 15 amino acids. Between the trimmed V and J ends, which lost 8 bases and 9 bases, there was a span of 23 bases. DNA of the CDR3: TGTGCCAGCGGGGGCCTTAGGTCGGGGAACACTGAGCAGTTCTTC. Translating it yields CASGGLRSGNTEQFF.

This clonotype was seen ten or more times. Germline is not matched at one junction end, which may reflect a read error. This sequence joins TRBV7-7 and TRBJ1-1; D unclear. The CDR3 is made up of 13 amino acids. CDR1 is SSHAT and CDR2 is FNYEAQ in the germline V gene (reference sequence). CDR3 sequence: CASSLGPRTEAFF. The CDR3 region has the DNA TGTGCTAGCAGCTTAGGTCCGAGAACTGAAGCTTTCTTT.

The CDR3 nucleotides read TGTGCCAGCAGCCAAGATGAGGGGCCCCGGGGGACGGACTACGAGCAGTACTTC. Translating it yields CASSQDEGPRGTDYEQYF. The chain joins TRBV3-1 to TRBJ2-7; a weak D match, TRBD2 (6 bases). Trimming removed 0 bases from V and 3 bases from J, with 21 bases in between. This CDR3 is built from 18 residues. Germline V gene lookup returns CDR1 LGHDT and CDR2 YNNKEL (reference sequence).

This chain connects TRBV10-1 to TRBJ2-1; 14 bases are shared with TRBD2. Germline values: CDR1 WNHNN, CDR2 SYGVQD (reference sequence). J was trimmed by 15 bases and V by 8 bases; bases with no gene match: 12. The CDR3 consists of 14 residues. The CDR3 loop reads CASAPGLAGARRFF. The CDR3 DNA reads TGCGCCAGCGCTCCGGGACTAGCGGGGGCCAGGCGGTTCTTC.

Details on this clonotype: A much bigger clone sits one base away, suggesting this may be a read error. The chain links TRBV9 to TRBJ2-3, with no clear D. The CDR3 is 12 amino acids. Looked up from germline, CDR1 is SGDLS and CDR2 is YYNGEE. DNA of the CDR3: TGTGCCAGCAGTAAAAGCACAGATACGCGGTATTTT. Translated: CASSKSTDTRYF.

This clonotype has more than one count but fewer than ten. V is TRBV2 and J is TRBJ2-1; no firm D call. Germline-derived CDR1 and CDR2 are SNHLY and FYNNEI. Trimming cost V 4 bases and J 5 bases, with 9 bases left between them. This CDR3 is built from 13 residues. This CDR3 is CASSAFLDNEQFF. CDR3 DNA sequence: TGTGCCAGCAGTGCCTTTCTTGACAATGAGCAGTTCTTC.

This clonotype was detected many times. CDR3 loop: CSALWGGNYGYTF. The CDR3, as DNA: TGCAGTGCCCTATGGGGGGGGAACTATGGCTACACCTTC. The genes are TRBV20-1 and TRBJ1-2; tentative D call: TRBD1 (5 bases). The germline V gene has CDR1 DFQATT and CDR2 SNEGSKA (reference sequence). There are 13 residues in the CDR3. The ends were cut back, 6 bases at V and 2 bases at J, with 13 bases in the middle.

CDR3 sequence reads: CASSLLGRGPETQYF. The DNA for the CDR3 is TGTGCCAGCAGCTTGCTCGGGAGGGGGCCAGAGACCCAGTACTTC. The rearrangement uses TRBV5-6 and TRBJ2-5; a possible D gene is TRBD2 (8 bases). Trimming took 1 base from V and 4 from J, leaving 14 bases between them. The CDR3 consists of 15 residues. In germline, CDR1 is SGHDT, CDR2 YYEEEE.

V and J are TRBV20-1 and TRBJ2-7, with 13 positions matching TRBD2. Germline V gene sequence: CDR1 DFQATT, CDR2 SNEGSKA (reference sequence). J gave up 4 bases and V 0 bases, and 12 bases lay outside the gene matches. The CDR3 covers 18 residues. CDR3 amino acids: CSARDPSTSGRMGYEQYF. CDR3 sequence (DNA): TGCAGTGCTAGAGACCCCTCGACTAGCGGGAGGATGGGGTACGAGCAGTACTTC.

CDR3: CASSDDRVWYEQYF. The CDR3 nucleotides are TGTGCCAGCTCAGACGACAGGGTTTGGTACGAGCAGTACTTC. This chain links TRBV3-1 with TRBJ2-7, with 7 bases fitting TRBD1. Losses at the gene ends were 8 bases for V and 4 bases for J; bases not matched to a gene: 11. The germline CDR1 and CDR2 sequences are LGHDT and YNNKEL (reference sequence). The CDR3 is 14 amino acids.

This clonotype was found many times. The chain is built from TRBV7-3 and TRBJ2-7; tentative D call: TRBD1 (6 bases). The CDR3 contains 13 residues. Trimming pared 5 bases from V and 3 bases from J, leaving 11 bases between. Germline lookup yields CDR1 SGHTA and CDR2 FQGTGA. The CDR3 nucleotides are TGTGCCAGCAGCCCCAGGACAGACTACGAGCAGTACTTC. Its translation is CASSPRTDYEQYF.

The V call is TRBV6-1, the J call TRBJ2-1, with 12 bases matching TRBD2. The CDR3 is 18 amino acids. J lost 2 bases, V lost 3 bases, and 8 bases had no gene match. The germline V gene encodes CDR1 MNHNS and CDR2 SASEGT. The CDR3 sequence is CASSEVASGGAAYNEQFF. The CDR3 DNA is TGTGCCAGCAGTGAGGTGGCTAGCGGGGGGGCAGCCTACAATGAGCAGTTCTTC.

CDR3 protein: CASSPYATSGGADTQYF. The CDR3 DNA reads TGTGCCAGCAGCCCATACGCGACTAGCGGGGGGGCAGATACGCAGTACTTC. The V gene is TRBV7-2, the J gene TRBJ2-7; TRBD2 matches at 14 bases. Germline assignment: CDR1 SGHTA and CDR2 FQGNSA. The CDR3 is 17 amino acids. The ends lost 5 bases at V and 9 bases at J; junction bases unmatched: 15.